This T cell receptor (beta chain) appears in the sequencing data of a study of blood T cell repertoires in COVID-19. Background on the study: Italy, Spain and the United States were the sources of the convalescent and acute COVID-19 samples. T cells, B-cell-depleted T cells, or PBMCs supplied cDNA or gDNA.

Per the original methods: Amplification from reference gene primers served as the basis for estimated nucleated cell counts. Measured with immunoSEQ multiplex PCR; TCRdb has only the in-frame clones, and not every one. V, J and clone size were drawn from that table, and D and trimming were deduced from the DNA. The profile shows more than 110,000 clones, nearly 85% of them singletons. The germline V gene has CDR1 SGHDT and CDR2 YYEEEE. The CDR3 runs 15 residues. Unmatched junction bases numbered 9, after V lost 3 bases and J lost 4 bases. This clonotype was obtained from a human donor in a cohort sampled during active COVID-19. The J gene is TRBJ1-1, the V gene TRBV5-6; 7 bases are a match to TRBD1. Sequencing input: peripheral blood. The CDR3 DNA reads TGTGCCAGCAGCTGGAGGACAGGAGTAGGCACTGAAGCTTTCTTT. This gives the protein CASSWRTGVGTEAFF.